The 20 T cell receptor beta chains listed next were all sequenced from one sample in a study of blood T cell repertoires in COVID-19. The method was immunoSEQ multiplex PCR; TCRdb's version includes in-frame clones alone and lacks a portion of them. The top ten hold approximately 0.8% of the sample, which has over 200,000 clones, over 75% seen once. Sequencing was performed on peripheral blood. Receptors were obtained from a woman aged 25 to 45 with acute or convalescent COVID-19.

This CDR3 reads CSVEGRQTHTDTQYF. The CDR3 region has the DNA TGCAGCGTTGAAGGGCGGCAGACCCACACAGATACGCAGTATTTT. The chain is built from TRBV29-1 and TRBJ2-3; D is uncertain. The germline CDR1 and CDR2 sequences are SQVTM and ANQGSEA. This CDR3 has 15 amino acids. Trimming cost V 1 base and J 2 bases, with 13 bases left between them.

The chain couples TRBV7-9 to TRBJ2-3, with 13 bases matching TRBD2. The V segment lost 4 bases and the J segment 3 bases; nucleotides outside the gene matches: 13. Per the germline V gene, CDR1 is SEHNR and CDR2 is FQNEAQ (reference sequence). This CDR3 spans 19 amino acids. CDR3 in DNA: TGTGCCAGCAGCTCACGAATTGTACTAGCGGGAGGGCGGACAGATACGCAGTATTTT. The encoded protein is CASSSRIVLAGGRTDTQYF.

The chain recombines TRBV28 with TRBJ2-2, with 7 bases matching TRBD1. V gave up 6 bases and J gave up 2 bases; unmatched junction bases: 6. Germline CDR1 and CDR2: MDHEN and SYDVKM. This CDR3 region has 15 residues. CDR3 coding DNA: TGTGCCAGCAGCCTCCGGGACAGAAACACCGGGGAGCTGTTTTTT. Its protein is CASSLRDRNTGELFF.

The chain couples TRBV5-1 to TRBJ2-7; 9 nucleotides match TRBD1. V lost 4 bases, J lost 4 bases, and 12 bases stayed unmatched. The germline V gene encodes CDR1 SGHRS and CDR2 YFSETQ. The CDR3 length is 16 residues. The chain's CDR3 is CASSTATGTGSYEQYF. CDR3 bases: TGCGCCAGCAGCACCGCCACCGGGACAGGGTCGTACGAGCAGTACTTC.

V usage is TRBV7-9 and J usage is TRBJ1-2; D possibly corresponds to TRBD1 (6 bases). This CDR3 contains 13 residues. V lost 5 bases, J lost 8 bases, and 15 bases lay in between. CDR1 is SEHNR and CDR2 is FQNEAQ in the germline V gene (reference sequence). This CDR3 is CASSRDTARGYTF. As DNA, the CDR3 is TGTGCCAGCAGCAGGGACACAGCTCGCGGCTACACCTTC.

The genes are TRBV30 and TRBJ1-6, with 7 bases lining up with TRBD1. With V trimmed by 1 base and J by 5 bases, 8 bases remained unmatched. CDR1 is GTSNPN, CDR2 SVGIG, per germline (reference sequence). The CDR3 is made up of 16 amino acids. The CDR3 region has the DNA TGTGCCTGGAGTGCAGGGACAGTGAAGAATAATTCACCCCTCCACTTT. Encoded protein: CAWSAGTVKNNSPLHF.

The chain combines TRBV7-8 with TRBJ1-4; the D gene is possibly TRBD1 (6 bases). The V end was cut by 3 bases, the J end by 2 bases, with 10 bases between. There are 15 residues in the CDR3. Looked up from germline, CDR1 is SGHVS and CDR2 is FQNEAQ. CDR3 in DNA: TGTGCCAGCAGCTTCTTAGGGGGTACTAATGAAAAACTGTTTTTT. This encodes CASSFLGGTNEKLFF.

The chain links TRBV9 to TRBJ2-3; possible D gene TRBD1, 6 bases. This CDR3 has 12 amino acids. V lost 5 bases, J lost 11 bases, and 15 bases lay in between. CDR1 SGDLS and CDR2 YYNGEE come from the germline V gene. CDR3 nucleotide sequence: TGTGCCAGCAGTGAACAGGGTGCTATGCAGTATTTT. Translated: CASSEQGAMQYF.

The rearrangement links TRBV19 to TRBJ1-3, with a possible D match to TRBD1 (6 bases). The V gene lost 10 bases and the J gene lost 6 bases, with 22 bases spanning the gap. CDR1 LNHDA and CDR2 SQIVND come from the germline V gene (reference sequence). The CDR3 totals 15 residues. CDR3 in DNA: TGTGCCACCACCGACAGGACTCGAAACGTAAACACCATATATTTT. This codes for CATTDRTRNVNTIYF.

V is TRBV6-5 and J is TRBJ1-5, with D unclear. Germline V CDR1 and CDR2: MNHEY, SVGAGI. Trimming left V 4 bases short and J 9 bases short, with 13 bases between. This CDR3 region has 13 residues. Written as DNA, the CDR3 is TGTGCCAGCAGTTCTAGGTCCGTGGGGCCCCAGCATTTT. Amino acid sequence: CASSSRSVGPQHF.

The chain couples TRBV5-1 to TRBJ1-5; D might be TRBD1 (6 bases). This CDR3 is 14 amino acids long. CDR1 and CDR2 from the germline V gene are SGHRS and YFSETQ. Trimming stripped 4 bases from V and 0 bases from J, with 8 bases between. CDR3 nucleotide sequence: TGCGCCAGCAGCCTGACAGGTAGCAATCAGCCCCAGCATTTT. It is translated as CASSLTGSNQPQHF.

J is TRBJ2-1 and V is TRBV5-5, with D uncertain. Trimming took 1 base from V and 10 from J, leaving 9 bases between them. This CDR3 is 12 amino acids long. Germline CDR1 and CDR2: SGHKS and YYEKEE (reference sequence). CDR3 coding DNA: TGTGCCAGCAGCTTGCCGTTCCTAGAGCAGTTCTTC. Amino acid sequence: CASSLPFLEQFF.

V is TRBV19 and J is TRBJ1-5; 12 bases agree with TRBD1. From germline, CDR1 is LNHDA and CDR2 SQIVND (reference sequence). This CDR3 comprises 17 residues. The junction had 6 bases not matched to a gene; V was cut back by 6 bases and J by 0 bases. This CDR3 is CASRLGQGASSNQPQHF. DNA for the CDR3: TGTGCCAGTAGACTGGGACAGGGGGCATCTAGCAATCAGCCCCAGCATTTT.

In nucleotides, the CDR3 is TGCGCCAGCAGCCAAGATCGGGTTTGGGGCTACACCTTC. It translates to CASSQDRVWGYTF. The chain employs TRBV4-3 and TRBJ1-2; D gene unclear. Deletions cut 0 bases from V and 8 bases from J, with 10 bases between. The CDR3 is 13 residues long. Germline values: CDR1 LGHNA, CDR2 YSLEER.

V usage is TRBV10-1 and J usage is TRBJ2-3, with 9 positions matching TRBD1. This CDR3 region has 15 residues. The V gene end was trimmed by 2 bases and the J gene end by 2 bases; junction bases not matched to a gene: 2. CDR1 WNHNN and CDR2 SYGVQD come from the germline V gene (reference sequence). The chain's CDR3 is CASSEGQGHTDTQYF. CDR3 sequence (DNA): TGCGCCAGCAGTGAGGGACAGGGGCACACAGATACGCAGTATTTT.

V is TRBV18 and J is TRBJ2-1; no clear D gene. The V gene's germline CDR1 is KGHSH and CDR2 LQKENI. V lost 6 bases to trimming and J lost 5 bases, with 23 bases between them. The CDR3 is 17 amino acids. The CDR3 DNA follows: TGTGCCAGCTCCCCAGAGTTTGGGCGCCCTACCCACAATGAGCAGTTCTTC. Protein product: CASSPEFGRPTHNEQFF.

V is TRBV7-9 and J is TRBJ2-7; TRBD2 matches 11 bases. CDR1 and CDR2 from the germline V gene are SEHNR and FQNEAQ (reference sequence). Germline trimming cut 3 bases from V and 1 base from J; bases unmatched to any gene: 5. This CDR3 is built from 16 residues. The CDR3 DNA reads TGTGCCAGCAGCTTTGGACTAGCGGGCCTGTCCTACGAGCAGTACTTC. Its protein product is CASSFGLAGLSYEQYF.

This chain joins TRBV18 and TRBJ2-7; 7 positions agree with TRBD1. The CDR3 is 15 amino acids. Looked up from germline, CDR1 is KGHSH and CDR2 is LQKENI. With V trimmed by 5 bases and J by 0 bases, 7 bases remained unmatched. CDR3 in amino acids: CASSSDRLASYEQYF. CDR3 DNA sequence: TGTGCCAGCTCATCGGACAGGCTTGCCTCCTACGAGCAGTACTTC.

This clone is a singleton in its sample. The chain has TRBV18 and TRBJ2-7, with a weak D call TRBD1 (5 bases). Germline CDR1 is KGHSH and CDR2 is LQKENI. V dropped 3 bases and J dropped 3 bases, with 12 bases sitting between them. CDR3 length: 14 amino acids. The CDR3 DNA follows: TGTGCCAGCTCACCGAACAGGACGCACTACGAGCAGTACTTC. Translated: CASSPNRTHYEQYF.

This chain uses TRBV7-9 with TRBJ2-5, with 8 bases matching TRBD1. The V segment lost 4 bases and the J segment 5 bases; nucleotides outside the gene matches: 6. The CDR3 sequence is 14 residues long. The germline V gene has CDR1 SEHNR and CDR2 FQNEAQ (reference sequence). CDR3 sequence reads: CASSSARTGETQYF. The CDR3 nucleotides are TGTGCCAGCAGCTCAGCCAGGACAGGGGAGACCCAGTACTTC.